This T cell receptor (beta chain) was identified during a study of Ad26.COV2.S vaccination and SARS-CoV-2 variants. Study-level information: Intramuscular Ad26.COV2.S doses were given once or twice, 56 days apart.

The CDR3 extends over 13 amino acids. Germline loops: CDR1 LNHDA, CDR2 SQIVND (reference sequence). Between the trimmed V and J ends, which lost 0 bases and 7 bases, there was a span of 9 bases. Profiling relied on immunoSEQ multiplex PCR, and the TCRdb table lists in-frame clones only, not all of them. Of roughly 350,000 clones in the sample, about 89% were seen once. The treatment was: around 19 received Ad26.COV2.S at low or high dose, single or two shots; roughly 5 received placebo; per-sample allocation not given. The samples date from day 63 after the first vaccine or placebo injection. Boston provided a donor who was an adult aged 18-55 years. Study outcomes and limitations: Reports say spike-specific CD8+ and CD4+ T cell responses covered substantial breadth after vaccination. Spike-specific TCR breadth was greater after Ad26.COV2.S than placebo.

As regards this clone: Its antigen is unknown.

The source was peripheral blood, collected in a trial of Ad26.COV2.S vaccine versus placebo. The chain joins TRBV19 to TRBJ1-1; no clear D gene. This TCR derives from a person aged 18-65 years who received the Ad26.COV2.S COVID-19 vaccine or a placebo. As DNA, the CDR3 is TGTGCCAGTAGTATAGATCAACGACGTGAAGCTTTCTTT. Translating gives CASSIDQRREAFF.